This T cell receptor beta chain was identified in a study of shared clonotypes between healthy human individuals. For sorted subsets, approximately 0.2 ug DNA per replicate equaled approximately 32,000 T cell genomes. Generated by immunoSEQ multiplex PCR, the TCRdb table keeps only in-frame clones and is missing some. The table lists over a million clones, approximately 98% of them singletons. Sequencing was performed on naive CD4+ T cells sorted from blood. Regarding subset: CD45RA+ positively selected. This clonotype was obtained from a man under 40 in good health.

The CDR3, as DNA: TGCGCCAGCAGCTTGGGAGGGACTAGCGGGAGTCGGAACACCGGGGAGCTGTTTTTT. As protein: CASSLGGTSGSRNTGELFF. The rearrangement links TRBV5-1 to TRBJ2-2; 14 bases line up with TRBD2. Germline CDR1 is SGHRS and CDR2 is YFSETQ. The V gene end was trimmed by 0 bases and the J gene end by 1 base; junction bases not matched to a gene: 5. The CDR3 totals 19 residues. Complete variable domain (other parts from reference TRBV5-1 and TRBJ2-2): KAGVTQTPRYLIKTRGQQVTLSCSPISGHRSVSWYQQTPGQGLQFLFEYFSETQRNKGNFPGRFSGRQFSNSRSEMNVSTLELGDSALYLCASSLGGTSGSRNTGELFFGEGSRLTVL.